This entry is about one T cell receptor beta chain. Its antigen is as yet unknown. This record belongs to a study of shared clonotypes between healthy human individuals. Overall study findings and caveats: Four donors held approximately 4.5% of naive CD4 clonotypes in common. Naive subsets generally had larger estimated richness than memory subsets. Sampling used blood alone; tissue repertoires probably differ.

Generated by immunoSEQ multiplex PCR, the TCRdb table keeps only in-frame clones and is missing some. Among some 580,000 clones, nearly 98% were seen once, and the ten largest hold 0.3%. The length of the CDR3 is 16 residues. The germline V and J ends were trimmed by 5 bases and 7 bases, with 21 bases remaining between them. The germline gives CDR1 SGHVS, CDR2 FNYEAQ. Naive-designated CD8 cells lacked CD45RO, were positively enriched for CCR7, and omitted terminally differentiated effector memory CD45RA+ cells. HIV-negative, healthy adults without recent acute infections or vaccinations were the donors.

The TCR comes from a man younger than 40 in good health. This chain joins TRBV7-6 and TRBJ2-1, with D perhaps given as TRBD1 or TRBD2 (5 bases each). The sample was naive CD8+ T cells sorted from blood. CDR3 in amino acids: CASSHDRDRPGNEQFF. As DNA, the CDR3 is TGTGCCAGCAGCCATGACCGGGACCGACCGGGAAATGAGCAGTTCTTC.